Sequencing of this T cell receptor (beta chain) was carried out in a study of blood T cell repertoires in COVID-19. Overall study: The United States, Italy and Spain provided the acute and convalescent COVID-19 samples.

Produced via immunoSEQ multiplex PCR; TCRdb's table is partial and in-frame only. The sample comprises more than 65,000 clones, roughly 80% of which are singletons, and about a third rests with the top ten. This receptor was obtained from a woman in her 70s with acute or convalescent COVID-19. The source material was peripheral blood.

The CDR3 region has the DNA TGTGCCAGCTCACCACTGATCGACAGGGCGGGCACTGAAGCTTTCTTT. Residues: CASSPLIDRAGTEAFF. The V call is TRBV18, the J call TRBJ1-1; 7 nucleotides agree with TRBD1. V shed 1 base, J shed 4 bases, and the junction held 9 bases outside the gene matches. The CDR3 is 16 residues long. The V gene's germline CDR1 is KGHSH and CDR2 LQKENI. The variable domain in full, completed from reference TRBV18 and TRBJ1-1, reads NAGVMQNPRHLVRRRGQEARLRCSPMKGHSHVYWYRQLPEEGLKFMVYLQKENIIDESGMPKERFSAEFPKEGPSILRIQQVVRGDSAAYFCASSPLIDRAGTEAFFGQGTRLTVV.